This T cell receptor (beta chain) emerged from a study of identifying expanded T cells in peripheral blood. Study-level findings and limits: Over around two and four weeks, about 15 and 19 clones changed, versus roughly 1.2 between replicates.

To note about this clone: No antigen is known for it.

Repertoires were generated with immunoSEQ multiplex PCR, while TCRdb's copy carries only in-frame clones and drops some. Of around 100,000 clones detected, 88% appear once; the ten largest clones hold roughly 14%. V lost 6 bases, J lost 2 bases, and 8 bases lay in between. CDR1 LNHDA and CDR2 SQIVND come from the germline V gene (reference sequence). There are 13 residues in the CDR3. During the collection period, no donor immune events like infections were recorded. The chain joins TRBV19 to TRBJ1-3; D unclear. The clonotype originates from a person between 18 and 75 years old in good health. The sample consisted of blood. The CDR3 spells CASRQSPGNTIYF. CDR3 coding DNA: TGTGCCAGTAGACAGTCCCCTGGAAACACCATATATTTT.